This TCR beta chain is from a study of blood T cell repertoires in COVID-19. The CDR3 has 14 amino acids. Germline CDR1 is MDHEN and CDR2 is SYDVKM. J gave up 3 bases and V 5 bases, and 6 bases lay outside the gene matches. Per the original methods: Counts of nucleated cells, estimated from reference gene primer amplification, were obtained. TCRdb's table, derived via immunoSEQ multiplex PCR, lists solely in-frame clones and lacks some. The V and J calls and clone size are taken from that table; D and trimming were inferred from the DNA. This table has roughly 100,000 clones, about 76% appearing once.

The chain has TRBV28 and TRBJ2-7; 8 bases agree with TRBD1. The receptor was derived from a man aged 80 or over with acute or convalescent COVID-19. Sequencing used peripheral blood. The CDR3 sequence: CASSPGTGYYEQYF. In DNA, the CDR3 is TGTGCCAGCAGTCCCGGGACAGGTTACTACGAGCAGTACTTC. Full variable domain (rest looked up from reference TRBV28 and TRBJ2-7): DVKVTQSSRYLVKRTGEKVFLECVQDMDHENMFWYRQDPGLGLRLIYFSYDVKMKEKGDIPEGYSVSREKKERFSLILESASTNQTSMYLCASSPGTGYYEQYFGPGTRLTVT.